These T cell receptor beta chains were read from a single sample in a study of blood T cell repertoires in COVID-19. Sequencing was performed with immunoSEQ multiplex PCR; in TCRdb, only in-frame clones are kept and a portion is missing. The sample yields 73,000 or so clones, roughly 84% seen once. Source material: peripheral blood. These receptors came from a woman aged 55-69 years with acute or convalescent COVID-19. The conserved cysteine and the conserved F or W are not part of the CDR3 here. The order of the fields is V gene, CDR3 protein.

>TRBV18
ASSPPPPAGRYGYT
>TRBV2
ASSEARQRAGELF
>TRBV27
ASSPDRGGQPQH
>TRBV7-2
ASSPARQNYGYT
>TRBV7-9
ASSPRTPGTF
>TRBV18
ASRRDGGDGYT
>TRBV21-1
ASGRTGEQY
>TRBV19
ASSHHRQGRNEKLF
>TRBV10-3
AIAAQPDSGNTIY
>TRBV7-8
ASSLEQLYGSGANVLT
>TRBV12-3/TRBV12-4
ASSRPGTEAF
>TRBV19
ASSIQGPNEQF
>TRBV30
AWGQGEAF
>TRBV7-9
ASSFYLGALGYT
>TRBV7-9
ASRKGTGIYGYT
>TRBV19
ASSGANYGYT
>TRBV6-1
ASSDYRGGPDGYT
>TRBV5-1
ASSPSGNTDTQY
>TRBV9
ASSVGEGYYGYT
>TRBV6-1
ASSEGWGPGNTIY
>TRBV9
ASSVSGLAASYEQY
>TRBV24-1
ATRREGARNQPQH
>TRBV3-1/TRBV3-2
ASSQVDQETQY